This T cell receptor beta chain was identified in a study of vaccination and CD4 T cells after COVID-19. On the study more broadly: For control cultures, the treatment was a CEFX pool, an HIV-1 Nef pool, or no peptide.

The CDR3 has 15 amino acids. The J segment lost 5 bases and the V segment lost 4 bases, leaving 8 bases of the junction unmatched. Looked up from germline, CDR1 is LNHDA and CDR2 is SQIVND (reference sequence). In the case of this clonotype: The antigen remains undetermined.

As for treatment: approximately nine-day PBMC culture with coronavirus spike peptide pools or control peptides (ViraFEST assay). During the years 2011-2018, before the COVID-19 pandemic, the unexposed donor's CD4+ T cells were collected. Per well, 2 million or so PBMCs were cultured in the presence of about 10 IU/ml IL-2 and about 9.6 ug/ml peptide pools. Scientists ran DNA taken from cultured CD4+ T cells through the Oncomine TCR Beta short-read assay for sequencing. TCRdb reanalysed the PCR reads using MiXCR and keeps one entry per CDR3 protein. The repertoire includes just over 4,000 distinct CDR3 sequences, around two thirds of them detected once, and 37% sits in the top ten. Study-wide results and caveats: Convalescent patients' clones that were vaccine-specific were spike mono-reactive in 304 of 307 cases. Researchers report that a median about 89% of reactive clones in convalescent patients surfaced only post-vaccination.

Sequencing was carried out using CD4+ T cells from blood, cultured in vitro. The TCR originated in a human donor in good health. The chain combines TRBV19 with TRBJ2-3, with 8 bases fitting TRBD2. The CDR3 bases are TGTGCCAGTAGTAGCGGGAGGACGACGATAGATACGCAGTATTTT. Protein product: CASSSGRTTIDTQYF.